This T cell receptor (beta chain) emerged from a study of T cells in Graves' hyperthyroidism and ophthalmopathy. Study information: Peripheral blood was secured at the point of initial diagnosis, before any treatment.

Recently diagnosed hyperthyroidism of less than 2 months' duration affected patients aged 18 to 65. Uncontrolled infection, other autoimmune disease, pregnancy and lactation each barred patients from inclusion. Clinical symptoms, serum thyroxine and TRAb, thyroid ultrasound and orbital computed tomography together formed the diagnostic basis. TCR beta CDR3 sequences were amplified from RNA transcripts. RT-PCR in the first round (using the HTBI primer set) targeted the TCR CDR3. In TCRdb, the multiplex PCR reads were re-called with MiXCR into one record per CDR3 protein. Of over 700,000 distinct CDR3 sequences in the sample, 30% to 40% were seen once. This CDR3 comprises 16 residues. V lost 2 bases and J 4 bases, leaving 15 bases between the germline ends. Per germline, CDR1 SEHNR and CDR2 FQNEAQ (reference sequence).

Material for sequencing was blood. The chain combines TRBV7-9 with TRBJ2-1; D is perhaps TRBD1 (6 bases). The source of this sequence is a woman between 35 and 50 years old with Graves' hyperthyroidism. Here the CDR3 DNA reads TGTGCCAGCAGCTTATATAGGGCAGGGGCTTACAATGAGCAGTTCTTC. It codes for CASSLYRAGAYNEQFF.